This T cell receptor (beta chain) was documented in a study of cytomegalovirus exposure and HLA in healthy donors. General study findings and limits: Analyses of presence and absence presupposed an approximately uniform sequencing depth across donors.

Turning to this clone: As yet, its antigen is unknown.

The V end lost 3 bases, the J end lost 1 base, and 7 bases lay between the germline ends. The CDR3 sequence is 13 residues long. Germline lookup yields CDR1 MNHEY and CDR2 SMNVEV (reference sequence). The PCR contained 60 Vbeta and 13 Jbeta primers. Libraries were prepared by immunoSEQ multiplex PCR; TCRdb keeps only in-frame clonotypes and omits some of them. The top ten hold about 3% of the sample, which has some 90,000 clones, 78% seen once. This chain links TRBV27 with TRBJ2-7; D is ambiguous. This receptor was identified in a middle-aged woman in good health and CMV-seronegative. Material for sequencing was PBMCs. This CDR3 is CASSFATSYEQYF. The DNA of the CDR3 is TGTGCCAGCAGTTTCGCGACTTCCTACGAGCAGTACTTC.